The T cell receptor (beta chain) under discussion was sequenced for a study of blood T cell repertoires in COVID-19 (dated by TCRdb to 2020 to 2022). Looking at the study overall: Collaborator samples came from the United States, Italy and Spain and covered acute and convalescent phases of COVID-19. The prospective study material was composed of cDNA or gDNA derived from T cells, B-cell-depleted T cells, or PBMCs. The dataset comprised deeply sampled blood TCRbeta repertoires from subjects exposed to, actively infected with, or recovered from COVID-19. The repertoires were made available in a free public database intended to serve as a resource for research on the immune response to SARS-CoV-2. Samples came from the ongoing ImmuneRACE study (first 160 participants) plus 1,254 subjects from 6 global collaborators. Nearly every sample came with metadata listing a de-identified subject ID, COVID-19 status, age in years and sex. Where available, HLA class I and class II types were taken from metadata supplied by the sample provider and were not determined by assay-based typing.

On the study overall, not on this receptor specifically: The quantity of clinical and demographic metadata differed by source and by participant and was supplied without curation.

TCRbeta CDR3 regions were amplified from genomic DNA by means of the immunoSEQ Assay, a bias-controlled multiplex PCR. The paper's data handling went like this. The number of nucleated cells in each sample was estimated by amplification of reference gene primers within the assay. To quantify the absolute abundance of each unique TCRbeta CDR3 rearrangement, sequence reads were collapsed and filtered. Productive Simpson clonality was computed per sample as the square root of Simpson's diversity index over productive rearrangements. This immuneACCESS table, as held by TCRdb, lists in-frame sequences with V and J called but not all clones. Of the missing ones, under half trace to an unresolved V gene in checked studies; the others have no known cause. The DNA gave D and trimming, while V, J and clone size come from that table. The sample records roughly 120,000 clones, approximately 91% of which are singletons. The ten largest make up 8% to 9.5% of the sample.

Another Seattle source contributed samples from volunteer blood donors who had recovered from COVID-19. Whole blood was collected in K2EDTA tubes by collaborating institutions according to the institutions' own protocols. For TCRbeta analysis, collaborators shipped samples as frozen whole blood, isolated PBMCs, or DNA extracted from either of those sample types. The cysteine opens and the phenylalanine closes a CDR3 of 15 amino acids. Only CDR3 DNA is held: 45 bases, read in frame from base 1. V sheds 10 bases and J sheds 0 bases, leaving 13 bases between their ends. The germline V gene encodes CDR1 SGHVS and CDR2 FQNEAQ. Turning to this clone: The antigen it binds to is not known. One base away there is no much larger clone; base qualities are not given.

Rearrangement joined TRBV7-8 to TRBJ1-6; confidence is insufficient to name the D gene. The receptor's source is a woman aged 70 to 79 who had recovered from COVID-19. Sequencing was done on a sample of peripheral blood. The nucleotide sequence is TGTGCCATCCTACTTTCTAGCTCCTATAATTCACCCCTCCACTTT. It specifies CAILLSSSYNSPLHF. With the rest looked up from the reference TRBV7-8 and TRBJ1-6 genes rather than sequenced, the full variable domain is GAGVSQSPRYKVAKRGQDVALRCDPISGHVSLFWYQQALGQGPEFLTYFQNEAQLDKSGLPSDRFFAERPEGSVSTLKIQRTQQEDSAVYLCAILLSSSYNSPLHFGNGTRLTVT.